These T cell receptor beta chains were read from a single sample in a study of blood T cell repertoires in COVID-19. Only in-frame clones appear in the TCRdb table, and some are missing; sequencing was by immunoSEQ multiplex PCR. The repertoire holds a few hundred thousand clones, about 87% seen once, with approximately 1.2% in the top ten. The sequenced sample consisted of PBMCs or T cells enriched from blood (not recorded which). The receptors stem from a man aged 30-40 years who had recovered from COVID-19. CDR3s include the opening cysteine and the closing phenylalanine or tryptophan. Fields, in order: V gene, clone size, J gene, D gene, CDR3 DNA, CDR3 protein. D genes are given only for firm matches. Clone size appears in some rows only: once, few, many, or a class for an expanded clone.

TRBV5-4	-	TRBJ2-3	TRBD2	TGTGCCAGCAGCCCACGGGGGGAAAAGGCAGATACGCAGTATTTT	CASSPRGEKADTQYF
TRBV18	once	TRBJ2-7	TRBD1	TGTGCCAGCTCAAGGGACAGAGGGGAGCAGTACTTC	CASSRDRGEQYF
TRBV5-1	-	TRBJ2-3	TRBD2	TGCGCCAGCAGCTTGAAGGGGCTAGCGGGGACAGATACGCAGTATTTT	CASSLKGLAGTDTQYF
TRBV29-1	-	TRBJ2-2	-	TGCAGCGCCCGACAGGGAGGTGAGACCGGGGAGCTGTTTTTT	CSARQGGETGELFF
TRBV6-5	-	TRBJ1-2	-	TGTGCCAGCAGTTACGGGGCCCCCTATGGCTACACCTTC	CASSYGAPYGYTF
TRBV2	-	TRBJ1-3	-	TGTGCCAGCAGTGACGGTGGAAACACCATATATTTT	CASSDGGNTIYF
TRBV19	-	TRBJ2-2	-	TGTGCCAGTAGTATAAAACAGGGTAACGGGGAGCTGTTTTTT	CASSIKQGNGELFF
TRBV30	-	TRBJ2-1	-	TGTGCCTGCCTAAGGAAGTCCGGACAGCTCAGGGTTGGGTACAATGAGCAGTTCTTC	CACLRKSGQLRVGYNEQFF
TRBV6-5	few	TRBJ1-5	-	TGTGCCAGCAGTTGGAGGGCGAGCAATCAGCCCCAGCATTTT	CASSWRASNQPQHF
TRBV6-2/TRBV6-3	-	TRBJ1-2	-	TGTGCCAGCAGTGACAGACCCTATGGCTACACCTTC	CASSDRPYGYTF
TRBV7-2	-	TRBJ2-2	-	TGTGCCAGCAGCTTAGACACAGTCCCCGGGGAGCTGTTTTTT	CASSLDTVPGELFF
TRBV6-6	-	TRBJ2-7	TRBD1	TGTGCCAGCAGTTACTCCCGGGACAGCTCCTACGAGCAGTACTTC	CASSYSRDSSYEQYF
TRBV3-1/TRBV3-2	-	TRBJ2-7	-	TGTGCCAGCAGCCAGGCTTCCTACGAGCAGTACTTC	CASSQASYEQYF
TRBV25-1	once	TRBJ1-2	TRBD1	TGTGCCAGCAGTGGAACGCGGGACAGATACTATGGCTACACCTTC	CASSGTRDRYYGYTF
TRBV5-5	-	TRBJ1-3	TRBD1	TGTGCCAGCAGCACGGACAGGGGACCAAACACCATATATTTT	CASSTDRGPNTIYF
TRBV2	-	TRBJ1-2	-	TGTGCCAGCAGTGAAAGGGAGAAAACCTATGGCTACACCTTC	CASSEREKTYGYTF
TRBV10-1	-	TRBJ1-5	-	TGCGCCAGCAGTGAAGGAGATAGCAATCAGCCCCAGCATTTT	CASSEGDSNQPQHF
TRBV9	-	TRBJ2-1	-	TGTGCCAGCAGCGTAGATGCCAGGGTATCTAGTGAGCAGTTCTTC	CASSVDARVSSEQFF
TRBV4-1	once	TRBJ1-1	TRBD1	TGCGCCAGCAGCGGCGGACAGGGAAAAGCTTTCTTT	CASSGGQGKAFF
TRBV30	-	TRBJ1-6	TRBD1	TGTGCCTGGAGCAAAGGACAGGGTGATTCACCCCTCCACTTT	CAWSKGQGDSPLHF
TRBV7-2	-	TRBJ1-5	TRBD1	TGTGCCAGCAGCTTAGACGGACAGGGGAGGCGCAATCAGCCCCAGCATTTT	CASSLDGQGRRNQPQHF
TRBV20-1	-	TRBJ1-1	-	TGCAGTGCTAGTAATCAGGGGAACATGAACACTGAAGCTTTCTTT	CSASNQGNMNTEAFF
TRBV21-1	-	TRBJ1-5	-	TGTGCCAGCAGCAAAAAGGAACAAGCACAGGAGAGTCAGCCCCAGCATTTT	CASSKKEQAQESQPQHF
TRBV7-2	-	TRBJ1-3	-	TGTGCCAGCAGCTTAAGAGGGGGAACCTCTGGAAACACCATATATTTT	CASSLRGGTSGNTIYF
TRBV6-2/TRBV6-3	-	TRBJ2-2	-	TGTGCCAGCAATTATGTATCGTCCGGGGAGCTGTTTTTT	CASNYVSSGELFF
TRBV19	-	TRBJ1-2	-	TGTGCCAATCAAGACAGGCCGCTCAGGATCTATGGCTACACCTTC	CANQDRPLRIYGYTF
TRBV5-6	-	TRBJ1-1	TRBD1	TGTGCCAGCAGCTTGAAGACAGGGAGGACTGAAGCTTTCTTT	CASSLKTGRTEAFF
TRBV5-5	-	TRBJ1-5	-	TGTGCCAGCAGCTTGGGGACAGCCTCCAACAATCAGCCCCAGCATTTT	CASSLGTASNNQPQHF
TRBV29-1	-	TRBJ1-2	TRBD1	TGCAGCGACGGACAGGATTCCTATGGCTACACCTTC	CSDGQDSYGYTF
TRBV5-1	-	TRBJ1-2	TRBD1	TGCGCCAGCAGCCAAATTCCCGGGACAGCTAACTATGGCTACACCTTC	CASSQIPGTANYGYTF
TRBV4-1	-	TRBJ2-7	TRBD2	TGCGCCAGCAGCCAAGGGAGCCCTAGCGGGGGATACGAGCAGTACTTC	CASSQGSPSGGYEQYF
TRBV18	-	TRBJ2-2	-	TGTGCCAGCTCACCAACACAGGTTACGAACACCGGGGAGCTGTTTTTT	CASSPTQVTNTGELFF
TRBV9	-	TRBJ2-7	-	TGTGCCAGCAGCGCCGGGGGTCCCTCCTACGAGCAGTACTTC	CASSAGGPSYEQYF
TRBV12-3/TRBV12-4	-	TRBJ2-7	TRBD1	TGTGCCAGCAGGAGGACAGGATCCTACGAGCAGTACTTC	CASRRTGSYEQYF
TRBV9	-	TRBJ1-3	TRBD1	TGTGCCAGCAGCGTTCGGGACAGGCTCTCTGGAAACACCATATATTTT	CASSVRDRLSGNTIYF